Listed below are T cell receptor beta chains from one sample, sequenced in a study of regulatory T cells in long-lasting Graves disease. TCRdb recomputed calls from the multiplex PCR reads with MiXCR, one row per CDR3 protein. The sample contains under 300,000 distinct CDR3 sequences, approximately 20% of which appear only once. The same data also went into a second study, on T cells in Graves' hyperthyroidism and ophthalmopathy.

The input for sequencing was peripheral blood mononuclear cells (PBMCs), taken at new diagnosis, from a patient treated with antithyroid drugs. The receptors originated from a woman aged 30 to 39 with Graves disease. Both conserved end residues are part of each CDR3.

V,J,CDR3
TRBV2,TRBJ1-1,CASSERRGLGTEAFF
TRBV11-3,TRBJ1-2,CASSSSRAVSNYGYTF
TRBV20-1,TRBJ2-5,CSARVRRDQETQYF
TRBV6-1,TRBJ2-5,CASRNPWTGPQETQYF
TRBV19,TRBJ1-1,CASSIGQTNTEAFF
TRBV5-1,TRBJ1-1,CASSFWTAMNTEAFF
TRBV20-1,TRBJ1-4,CSARDGAATNEKLFF
TRBV4-1,TRBJ2-7,CASSLGTSIYEQYF
TRBV6-2/TRBV6-3,TRBJ2-7,CASSYSKLTPLSYEQYF
TRBV7-2,TRBJ2-1,CASSAPLAGGDINEQFF
TRBV7-9,TRBJ1-2,CASSPGARGQGLEGYTF
TRBV4-1,TRBJ1-1,CASSQATGLRTEAFF
TRBV11-3,TRBJ1-2,CASSLWQGASGYTF
TRBV10-3,TRBJ2-7,CAISQTKGHEQYF
TRBV4-3,TRBJ1-6,CASSQGGRGKDSPLHF
TRBV5-5,TRBJ1-1,CASSFPDRNTEAFF
TRBV6-5,TRBJ2-3,CASSYPTQPGRDTQYF
TRBV12-3/TRBV12-4,TRBJ1-2,CASSLAGVGAYYGYTF
TRBV20-1,TRBJ1-1,CSAPKTGAGAEAFF
TRBV27,TRBJ2-7,CASSTGLYSYEQYF
TRBV19,TRBJ2-5,CASSMGGTQYF
TRBV11-3,TRBJ2-1,CASSLEGNEGNEQFF
TRBV12-3/TRBV12-4,TRBJ1-1,CASSLDQGANTEAFF
TRBV7-2,TRBJ2-5,CASSFNSGGETQYF
TRBV6-2/TRBV6-3,TRBJ1-2,CASRGFDYGYTF
TRBV5-1,TRBJ1-4,CASSLARQASNEKLFF
TRBV4-2,TRBJ1-2,CASSTGYGYTF
TRBV7-9,TRBJ1-2,CASSLRWGAPNYGYTF
TRBV5-4,TRBJ2-3,CASSGTAGGSTDTQYF
TRBV11-2,TRBJ2-5,CASSLAGFGGTQYF
TRBV7-9,TRBJ2-1,CASSPPPGRDYNEQFF
TRBV25-1,TRBJ2-7,CASSLDSIPYEQYF
TRBV20-1,TRBJ2-2,CSARDWGGDTGELFF
TRBV7-8,TRBJ2-1,CASTDPTYSWDEQFF
TRBV6-1,TRBJ1-1,CASSHREGTEAFF
TRBV5-1,TRBJ2-5,CASSGNTGTQETQYF
TRBV7-2,TRBJ1-1,CASSLASENTEAFF
TRBV7-9,TRBJ2-7,CASSLNGVNEQYF
TRBV3-1,TRBJ2-3,CASSHLGGSDTQYF
TRBV6-1,TRBJ2-5,CASSLRGDETQYF
TRBV12-3/TRBV12-4,TRBJ1-2,CASSPLRGPYGYTF